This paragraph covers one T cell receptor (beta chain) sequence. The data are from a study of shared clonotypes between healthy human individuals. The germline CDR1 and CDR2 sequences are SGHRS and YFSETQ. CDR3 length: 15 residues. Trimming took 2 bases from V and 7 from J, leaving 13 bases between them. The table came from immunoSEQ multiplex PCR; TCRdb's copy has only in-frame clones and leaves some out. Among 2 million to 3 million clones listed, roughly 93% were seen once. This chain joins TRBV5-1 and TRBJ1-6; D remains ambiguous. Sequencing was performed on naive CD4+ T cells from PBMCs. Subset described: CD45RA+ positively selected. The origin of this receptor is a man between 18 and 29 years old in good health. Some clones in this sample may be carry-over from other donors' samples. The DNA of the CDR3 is TGCGCCAGCAGCTTTTCTCCGGAATGGAATTCACCCCTCCACTTT. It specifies CASSFSPEWNSPLHF.